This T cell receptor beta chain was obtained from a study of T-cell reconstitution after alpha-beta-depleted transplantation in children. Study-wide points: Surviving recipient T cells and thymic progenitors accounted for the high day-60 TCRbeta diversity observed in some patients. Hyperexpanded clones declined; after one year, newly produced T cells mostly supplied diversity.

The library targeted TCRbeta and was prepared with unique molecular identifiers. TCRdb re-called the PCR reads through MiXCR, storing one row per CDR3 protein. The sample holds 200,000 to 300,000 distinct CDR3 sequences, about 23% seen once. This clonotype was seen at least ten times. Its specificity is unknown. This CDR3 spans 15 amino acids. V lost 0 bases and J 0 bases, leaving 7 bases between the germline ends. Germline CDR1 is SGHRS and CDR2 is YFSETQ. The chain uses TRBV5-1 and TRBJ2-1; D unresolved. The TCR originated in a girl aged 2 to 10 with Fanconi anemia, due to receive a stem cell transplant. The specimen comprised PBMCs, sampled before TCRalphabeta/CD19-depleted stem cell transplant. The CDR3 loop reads CASSLEHLSYNEQFF. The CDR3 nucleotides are TGCGCCAGCAGCTTGGAGCACCTCTCCTACAATGAGCAGTTCTTC.